This T cell receptor beta chain was captured by sequencing in a study of regulatory T cells in long-lasting Graves disease. Building of the TCR beta libraries involved iRepertoire HTBI primers and Arm-PCR of CDR3 regions. TCRdb used MiXCR to reprocess the multiplex PCR reads, holding one entry per CDR3 protein. This table has 450,000 to 700,000 distinct CDR3 sequences, 13% appearing once. Points from the study as a whole: Between persistent patients, 2,500 to 3,500 public clonotypes were shared, exceeding the 950 to 1,000 shared between new patients.

This clonotype was seen ten or more times. Antigen specificity is unknown. Time point: newly diagnosed GD, antithyroid drugs for less than 3 months. Extracted RNA from PBMCs served as the source of the TCR library. The sample was also linked to a second study, of T cells in Graves' hyperthyroidism and ophthalmopathy.

The sequences come from peripheral blood mononuclear cells (PBMCs), collected at new diagnosis, from a patient treated with antithyroid drugs. The TCR originated in a man aged 25 to 45 with Graves disease.

CDR3 in DNA: TGTGCCAGCAGCCAAGCTGGCGGGAAAATTGAGGACGAGCAGTACTTC. Residues: CASSQAGGKIEDEQYF. The chain employs TRBV3-1 and TRBJ2-7; TRBD2 is a possible D gene (6 bases). Germline V gene data show CDR1 as LGHDT and CDR2 as YNNKEL (reference sequence). This CDR3 is 16 amino acids long. The ends were cut back, 1 base at V and 5 bases at J, with 18 bases in the middle.